The 28 T cell receptor beta chains listed next were all sequenced from one sample in a study of blood T cell repertoires in COVID-19. Libraries were prepared by immunoSEQ multiplex PCR; TCRdb keeps only in-frame clonotypes and omits some of them. The table has about 300,000 clones, just under 90% seen once. Sequenced sample: peripheral blood. These receptors all stem from a woman aged 25 to 39 with COVID-19, enrolled during active disease.

The chain recombines TRBV6-5 with TRBJ2-1, with 12 bases lining up with TRBD2. The V gene end was trimmed by 7 bases and the J gene end by 9 bases; junction bases not matched to a gene: 7. CDR1 MNHEY and CDR2 SVGAGI come from the germline V gene. The CDR3 runs 14 residues. The CDR3 region is CASTLAGGPFEQFF. The CDR3 DNA reads as TGTGCCAGCACTCTAGCGGGGGGGCCCTTTGAGCAGTTCTTC.

The rearrangement uses TRBV12-3 or TRBV12-4 and TRBJ1-6; tentative D call: TRBD1 (6 bases). The CDR3 is made up of 13 amino acids. V was shortened by 9 bases and J by 8 bases, with 14 bases between the two germline ends. CDR3 protein: CASGGEVYSPLHF. The CDR3, as DNA: TGTGCCAGTGGGGGCGAGGTATATTCACCCCTCCACTTT.

This rearrangement joins TRBV28 to TRBJ2-2; TRBD1 matches 7 bases. Germline trimming cut 7 bases from V and 2 bases from J; bases unmatched to any gene: 7. This CDR3 has 15 residues. CDR1 and CDR2 (germline): MDHEN, SYDVKM. CDR3 bases: TGTGCCAGCACCCCCGGGACAGATAACACCGGGGAGCTGTTTTTT. Translation gives CASTPGTDNTGELFF.

There are a few counts of this clone. The V and J genes are TRBV7-6 and TRBJ2-1; a possible D gene is TRBD2 (6 bases). V dropped 1 base and J dropped 5 bases, with 12 bases sitting between them. Germline values: CDR1 SGHVS, CDR2 FNYEAQ. CDR3 length equals 15 residues. The CDR3 sequence: CASSLGGGGNNEQFF. DNA for the CDR3: TGTGCCAGCAGCTTAGGTGGGGGAGGTAACAATGAGCAGTTCTTC.

The chain couples TRBV5-1 to TRBJ1-1, with TRBD1 identical over 10 bases. The V gene's germline CDR1 is SGHRS and CDR2 YFSETQ. Unmatched junction bases numbered 2, after V lost 4 bases and J lost 11 bases. The CDR3 loop spans 11 amino acids. Here the CDR3 DNA reads TGCGCCAGCAGCCAGGGACAGGGGGCTTTCTTT. It encodes CASSQGQGAFF.

The rearrangement joins TRBV12-3 or TRBV12-4 to TRBJ1-5; D is possibly TRBD1 (5 bases). The CDR3 loop spans 13 amino acids. The V gene lost 3 bases and the J gene lost 3 bases, with 6 bases spanning the gap. For the CDR3, the DNA is TGTGCCAGCAGTTTGACAGTCAATCAGCCCCAGCATTTT. This encodes CASSLTVNQPQHF.

This chain connects TRBV7-9 to TRBJ2-3, with 9 nucleotides matching TRBD2. This CDR3 has 14 residues. Germline V lookup: CDR1 SEHNR, CDR2 FQNEAQ (reference sequence). The CDR3 sequence: CANDLAGRADTQYF. In DNA form, the CDR3 reads TGTGCTAATGACCTAGCGGGACGCGCAGATACGCAGTATTTT.

The genes are TRBV13 and TRBJ1-6, with D possibly TRBD1 on 5 matching bases. This CDR3 has 16 residues. In germline, CDR1 is PRHDT, CDR2 FYEKMQ (reference sequence). V lost 0 bases, J lost 10 bases, and 16 bases lay in between. The DNA of the CDR3 is TGTGCCAGCAGCTTAGGCAGGGCGCGGAGGGGATCACCCCTCCACTTT. Amino acid sequence: CASSLGRARRGSPLHF.

The genes are TRBV5-6 and TRBJ1-1; D is possibly TRBD1 (5 bases). V was shortened by 4 bases and J by 8 bases, with 21 bases between the two germline ends. Germline V lookup: CDR1 SGHDT, CDR2 YYEEEE. The length of the CDR3 is 15 residues. CDR3 coding DNA: TGTGCCAGCAGCCCCTTCGCGGGGACCTTAGGGGAAGCTTTCTTT. Translating it yields CASSPFAGTLGEAFF.

The chain joins TRBV5-6 to TRBJ2-3, with TRBD2 matching over 11 bases. Unmatched junction bases numbered 7, after V lost 2 bases and J lost 2 bases. Germline CDR1 SGHDT, CDR2 YYEEEE. The CDR3 has 17 amino acids. The CDR3 sequence is CASSLTSGGQVTDTQYF. The CDR3 nucleotides read TGTGCCAGCAGCTTAACTAGCGGGGGACAAGTCACAGATACGCAGTATTTT.

The chain recombines TRBV28 with TRBJ2-5; TRBD1 is a possible D gene (6 bases). Trimming shortened V by 7 bases and J by 1 base, and 10 bases separated the two germline ends. This CDR3 region has 13 residues. The germline gives CDR1 MDHEN, CDR2 SYDVKM. The CDR3 coding sequence is TGTGCCAGCACCCAGGGGCCCCAAGAGACCCAGTACTTC. It specifies CASTQGPQETQYF.

V gene TRBV19 combines with J gene TRBJ1-4, with a weak D call TRBD1 (5 bases). The germline V gene encodes CDR1 LNHDA and CDR2 SQIVND (reference sequence). Trimming removed 3 bases from V and 4 bases from J, with 12 bases in between. The CDR3 contains 15 residues. CDR3 protein: CASSIFGALNEKLFF. CDR3 bases: TGTGCCAGTAGTATTTTTGGGGCCCTTAATGAAAAACTGTTTTTT.

V gene TRBV24-1 combines with J gene TRBJ2-3; D is ambiguous. The CDR3 spans 13 residues. The germline V gene encodes CDR1 KGHDR and CDR2 SFDVKD. The ends were cut back, 5 bases at V and 0 bases at J, with 5 bases in the middle. The CDR3 region has the DNA TGTGCCACCAGTGGACACAGCACAGATACGCAGTATTTT. This codes for CATSGHSTDTQYF.

The V gene is TRBV9, the J gene TRBJ2-3; TRBD2 aligns across 9 bases. The CDR3 runs 18 residues. Per the germline V gene, CDR1 is SGDLS and CDR2 is YYNGEE. The V and J ends lost 0 bases and 0 bases, in that order; junction bases with no gene match: 8. In nucleotides, the CDR3 is TGTGCCAGCAGCGTAGCTCCTAGCGGGGTAACAAGCACAGATACGCAGTATTTT. The encoded protein is CASSVAPSGVTSTDTQYF.

The V gene is TRBV12-3 or TRBV12-4, the J gene TRBJ1-2, with 8 bases identical to TRBD1. The CDR3 has 13 amino acids. The junction had 9 bases not matched to a gene; V was cut back by 9 bases and J by 6 bases. CDR3 bases: TGTGCCAGTAGTATCCGGACAGGGAATGGCTACACCTTC. Protein sequence: CASSIRTGNGYTF.

This clone was detected only a few times. The genes are TRBV7-2 and TRBJ1-2; 8 nucleotides agree with TRBD1. Germline CDR1 and CDR2: SGHTA and FQGNSA. V lost 2 bases, J lost 0 bases, and 11 bases stayed unmatched. This CDR3 spans 18 amino acids. The chain's CDR3 is CASSLSVGTGLSNYGYTF. In nucleotides, the CDR3 is TGTGCCAGCAGCTTATCCGTAGGGACAGGTCTGTCTAACTATGGCTACACCTTC.

V is TRBV7-3 and J is TRBJ1-6; D is perhaps TRBD1 (5 bases). Germline CDR1 reads SGHTA; CDR2 reads FQGTGA. The CDR3 is 18 amino acids. Trimming shortened V by 5 bases and J by 0 bases, and 17 bases separated the two germline ends. The CDR3 region is CASSLNGGKASYNSPLHF. In DNA form, the CDR3 reads TGTGCCAGCAGCCTAAATGGGGGGAAGGCCTCCTATAATTCACCCCTCCACTTT.

This chain uses TRBV25-1 with TRBJ1-5, with unresolved D. Germline assignment: CDR1 MGHDK and CDR2 SYGVNS. This CDR3 region has 13 residues. The V end lost 4 bases, the J end lost 3 bases, and 7 bases lay between the germline ends. The CDR3 coding sequence is TGTGCCAGCAGTGTTACAGACAATCAGCCCCAGCATTTT. Its protein is CASSVTDNQPQHF. Together with reference TRBV25-1 and TRBJ1-5, the CDR3 gives the full variable domain: EADIYQTPRYLVIGTGKKITLECSQTMGHDKMYWYQQDPGMELHLIHYSYGVNSTEKGDLSSESTVSRIRTEHFPLTLESARPSHTSQYLCASSVTDNQPQHFGDGTRLSIL.

CDR3 bases: TGTGCCAGCAGTGAAATGGCAGCCTACGAGCAGTACGTC. This gives the protein CASSEMAAYEQYV. This chain links TRBV6-1 with TRBJ2-7, with unresolved D. Germline V gene sequence: CDR1 MNHNS, CDR2 SASEGT. Between the trimmed V and J ends, which lost 2 bases and 2 bases, there was a span of 7 bases. CDR3 size: 13 residues.

The chain uses TRBV27 and TRBJ2-3; TRBD1 matches 8 bases. V shed 3 bases and J 0 bases; nucleotides not matched to a gene: 8. Germline V gene sequence: CDR1 MNHEY, CDR2 SMNVEV (reference sequence). The CDR3 has 17 residues. Here the CDR3 DNA reads TGTGCCAGCAGTTTTAACGGGGACAGGCCTAGCACAGATACGCAGTATTTT. Its translation: CASSFNGDRPSTDTQYF.

The chain carries TRBV6-5 and TRBJ2-5; a possible D gene is TRBD1 (5 bases). This CDR3 is built from 12 residues. With 6 bases removed from V and 4 bases from J, the gap between germline ends came to 9 bases. Germline lookup yields CDR1 MNHEY and CDR2 SVGAGI. CDR3 bases: TGTGCCAGCAGGGGGCGCGGAGAGACCCAGTACTTC. Its protein is CASRGRGETQYF.

This sequence joins TRBV5-4 and TRBJ1-4; 8 bases agree with TRBD1. From germline, CDR1 is SGHNT and CDR2 YYREEE (reference sequence). The V and J ends lost 4 bases and 5 bases, in that order; junction bases with no gene match: 10. The CDR3 spans 16 residues. The CDR3 protein is CASSMDRVGANEKLFF. DNA for the CDR3: TGTGCCAGCAGCATGGACAGGGTCGGAGCGAATGAAAAACTGTTTTTT.

V is TRBV9 and J is TRBJ2-2, with 9 bases fitting TRBD2. Looked up from germline, CDR1 is SGDLS and CDR2 is YYNGEE. This CDR3 region has 15 residues. V lost 4 bases, J lost 5 bases, and 6 bases stayed unmatched. CDR3 sequence (DNA): TGTGCCAGCAGCCCGCTCCTAGCGGGGACCGGGGAGCTGTTTTTT. This codes for CASSPLLAGTGELFF.

The V gene is TRBV7-6, the J gene TRBJ2-5; 11 positions match TRBD1. The CDR3 consists of 16 residues. The germline V gene has CDR1 SGHVS and CDR2 FNYEAQ. V dropped 1 base and J dropped 5; count of bases not matched to a gene: 6. CDR3 nucleotide sequence: TGTGCCAGCAGCTTAGGGCCGGGACAGGGGGACGAGACCCAGTACTTC. Amino acid sequence: CASSLGPGQGDETQYF.

The chain carries TRBV2 and TRBJ1-1; TRBD1 is a possible D gene (5 bases). The ends were cut back, 6 bases at V and 0 bases at J, with 11 bases in the middle. The length of the CDR3 is 14 residues. The germline V gene has CDR1 SNHLY and CDR2 FYNNEI. This CDR3 reads CASRSTALNTEAFF. Here the CDR3 DNA reads TGTGCCAGCAGATCGACAGCATTGAACACTGAAGCTTTCTTT.

J is TRBJ1-1 and V is TRBV6-5; D might be TRBD1 (5 bases). The CDR3 covers 13 residues. V was pared by 6 bases and J by 0 bases, with 8 bases between. Germline CDR1 reads MNHEY; CDR2 reads SVGAGI. CDR3 loop: CASRRTLNTEAFF. Here the CDR3 DNA reads TGTGCCAGCAGGAGGACACTGAACACTGAAGCTTTCTTT.

This clone was observed a single time. This rearrangement joins TRBV5-1 to TRBJ1-2; 7 bases are a match to TRBD1. Germline CDR1 reads SGHRS; CDR2 reads YFSETQ. CDR3 length: 15 residues. V lost 0 bases to trimming and J lost 7 bases; unmatched junction nucleotides: 9. The CDR3 DNA reads as TGCGCCAGCAGCTTGGAGGGGGCTCCGGGCTTTGGCTACACCTTC. Protein sequence: CASSLEGAPGFGYTF. The full variable domain, with the rest looked up from reference TRBV5-1 and TRBJ1-2, is KAGVTQTPRYLIKTRGQQVTLSCSPISGHRSVSWYQQTPGQGLQFLFEYFSETQRNKGNFPGRFSGRQFSNSRSEMNVSTLELGDSALYLCASSLEGAPGFGYTFGSGTRLTVV.

The rearrangement links TRBV11-2 to TRBJ2-5; weak D call: TRBD1 (5 bases). CDR1 is SGHAT, CDR2 FQNNGV, per germline. Trimming took off 5 bases at V and 6 bases at J, with 16 bases between the two ends. This CDR3 is 14 amino acids long. The CDR3 region has the DNA TGTGCCAGCAGCCCGAATAGGGGCTCGAAGACCCAGTACTTC. It encodes CASSPNRGSKTQYF.